This record covers a single T cell receptor (beta chain). Its antigen is not known. Reprocessing the 5' RACE reads, TCRdb reports a single entry for every CDR3 protein and omits DNA. The sample has hundreds of thousands of distinct CDR3 sequences; the top ten hold roughly 4.2%. The sample is drawn from a study of T cells expressing NK-cell markers. Study overall: From sorted CD3+CD56+NKG2C+, CD3+CD56+NKG2C- and CD3+CD56-NKG2C+ T cells came the TCR beta repertoires. The eight sequenced donors comprised seven who were HCMV-seropositive and one who was seronegative.

CDR1 is DFQATT and CDR2 is SNEGSKA in the germline V gene (reference sequence). This CDR3 spans 15 amino acids. General study points: The share of CD8+ T cells held by dominant NKG2C+ clonotypes was roughly 1.0-8% in six donors. Dominance of the CD3+CD56-NKG2C+ fraction by these clonotypes also held in a few donors.

The sequence was obtained from a woman aged 18 to 75 in good health. The chain carries TRBV20-1 and TRBJ2-4; TCRdb outputs TRBD2, but without DNA this stays unchecked. Sequencing was performed on blood T cells: a sorted CD56 or NKG2C T cell subset, CD4+ or CD8+ T cells, or bulk PBMC T cells (not recorded which). The CDR3 sequence is CSARDQRGTKNIQYF.